This is a list of T cell receptor beta chains from one sample in a study of immune evolution from preneoplasia to lung adenocarcinoma. Method: immunoSEQ multiplex PCR; TCRdb's copy keeps in-frame clones and lacks some. Counted here are approximately 9,500 clones, around 90% occurring once; the ten biggest clones make up roughly 2.5%. The sequencing sample was made of FFPE invasive lung adenocarcinoma tissue. The receptors here all came from a person aged 65 to 79 with invasive lung adenocarcinoma. Each CDR3 is given with its conserved first and last residue. A D gene is named only where the DNA matches it firmly. Clone size appears in some rows only: once, few, many, or a class for an expanded clone.

CDR3 protein,CDR3 DNA,V gene,J gene,clone size,D gene
CASSLEQGYGYTF,TGTGCCAGCAGTTTAGAACAGGGCTATGGCTACACCTTC,TRBV28,TRBJ1-2,NA,NA
CASSLTNPDTQYF,TGTGCCAGCAGCTTAACCAACCCAGATACGCAGTATTTT,TRBV7-9,TRBJ2-3,NA,NA
CASSQDIGLAGAQETQYF,TGTGCCAGCAGCCAAGATATTGGGCTAGCGGGAGCCCAAGAGACCCAGTACTTC,TRBV14,TRBJ2-5,NA,TRBD2
CASRAGGATEAFF,TGTGCCAGCAGGGCTGGAGGGGCCACTGAAGCTTTCTTT,TRBV28,TRBJ1-1,NA,NA
CSGHQGQETQYF,TGCAGCGGACATCAGGGCCAAGAGACCCAGTACTTC,TRBV29-1,TRBJ2-5,NA,NA
CASRGQNQETQYF,TGTGCCAGCAGGGGACAGAACCAAGAGACCCAGTACTTC,TRBV6-1,TRBJ2-5,NA,TRBD1
CASSLRHVSGNTIYF,TGTGCCAGCAGTTTACGGCACGTCTCTGGAAACACCATATATTTT,TRBV28,TRBJ1-3,NA,NA
CASSSGLGGELFF,TGTGCCAGCAGTTCGGGGTTGGGCGGGGAGCTGTTTTTT,TRBV27,TRBJ2-2,few,NA
CAWSAPGRWNNQPQHF,TGTGCCTGGAGTGCCCCCGGGCGGTGGAACAATCAGCCCCAGCATTTT,TRBV30,TRBJ1-5,NA,NA
CASSGFTGSTYYGYTF,TGTGCCAGCAGCGGGTTTACAGGAAGCACCTACTATGGCTACACCTTC,TRBV28,TRBJ1-2,NA,NA
CASSQQGKNYGYTF,TGTGCCAGCAGCCAACAGGGCAAGAACTATGGCTACACCTTC,TRBV11-2,TRBJ1-2,NA,NA